The next 29 T cell receptor beta chains were all read from a single sample in a study of radiotherapy plus CTLA-4 blockade in lung cancer. Produced via immunoSEQ multiplex PCR; TCRdb's table is partial and in-frame only. Of approximately 94,000 clones listed, 82% were seen once; the top ten hold around 25%. The sample was peripheral blood, taken from a patient treated with radiotherapy plus ipilimumab. These receptors all stem from a human donor with non-small cell lung cancer that progressed on radiotherapy plus ipilimumab.

The gene calls are TRBV5-1 and TRBJ2-1, with TRBD1 as a possible D gene (6 bases). V lost 4 bases, J lost 4 bases, and 9 bases lay in between. This CDR3 comprises 13 residues. CDR1 is SGHRS, CDR2 YFSETQ, per germline. The DNA of the CDR3 is TGCGCCAGCAGCCGGGACATTTACAATGAGCAGTTCTTC. Translated, it gives CASSRDIYNEQFF.

The chain is built from TRBV6-5 and TRBJ2-2, with 9 positions matching TRBD1. The CDR3 contains 15 residues. V lost 5 bases, J lost 7 bases, and 8 bases stayed unmatched. CDR1 is MNHEY and CDR2 is SVGAGI in the germline V gene. DNA for the CDR3: TGTGCCAGCAGTAACAGGGGGCTGATGGGCGGGGAGCTGTTTTTT. Translating it yields CASSNRGLMGGELFF.

This sequence joins TRBV28 and TRBJ2-1; D not resolved. Trimming cost V 6 bases and J 4 bases, with 7 bases left between them. The CDR3 contains 12 residues. Germline V gene lookup returns CDR1 MDHEN and CDR2 SYDVKM. CDR3 protein: CASRGSYNEQFF. The CDR3 nucleotides are TGTGCCAGCAGAGGATCTTACAATGAGCAGTTCTTC.

J is TRBJ1-1 and V is TRBV28, with 7 bases identical to TRBD1. V shed 6 bases, J shed 1 base, and the junction held 11 bases outside the gene matches. Germline CDR1 MDHEN, CDR2 SYDVKM. The CDR3 runs to 16 residues. CDR3 nucleotide sequence: TGTGCCAGCAGGTCAGACAGGGCGTGGGCGAACACTGAAGCTTTCTTT. It yields the protein CASRSDRAWANTEAFF.

This chain connects TRBV6-1 to TRBJ2-3, with 8 bases matching TRBD2. Per germline, CDR1 MNHNS and CDR2 SASEGT. V dropped 8 bases and J dropped 3; count of bases not matched to a gene: 4. The CDR3 sequence is 13 residues long. In DNA form, the CDR3 reads TGTGCCAGCCATACTAGCGGTACAGATACGCAGTATTTT. It yields the protein CASHTSGTDTQYF.

This clone was counted between two and nine times. CDR3 sequence reads: CASSATVASEAFF. The CDR3 coding sequence is TGTGCCAGCAGTGCTACAGTAGCATCTGAAGCTTTCTTT. The chain links TRBV2 to TRBJ1-1; D gene uncertain. The V gene lost 4 bases and the J gene lost 6 bases, with 12 bases spanning the gap. The CDR3 consists of 13 residues. Germline-derived CDR1 and CDR2 are SNHLY and FYNNEI.

The genes are TRBV5-1 and TRBJ2-3, with TRBD1 as a possible D gene (5 bases). Germline V gene sequence: CDR1 SGHRS, CDR2 YFSETQ. The CDR3 is made up of 14 amino acids. V lost 0 bases, J lost 3 bases, and 8 bases lay in between. CDR3 DNA sequence: TGCGCCAGCAGCTTGGGTTCAGGGACAGATACGCAGTATTTT. Residues: CASSLGSGTDTQYF.

This chain joins TRBV9 and TRBJ2-3, with TRBD2 matching over 9 bases. This CDR3 spans 16 amino acids. Per germline, CDR1 SGDLS and CDR2 YYNGEE. Germline trimming cut 3 bases from V and 2 bases from J; bases unmatched to any gene: 7. CDR3 amino acids: CASSAGGLASTDTQYF. The DNA of the CDR3 is TGTGCCAGCAGCGCCGGAGGACTAGCGTCCACAGATACGCAGTATTTT.

This chain uses TRBV5-6 with TRBJ2-1, with D maybe TRBD1 (5 bases). CDR3 size: 15 residues. The V gene lost 2 bases and the J gene lost 6 bases, with 15 bases spanning the gap. The germline CDR1 and CDR2 sequences are SGHDT and YYEEEE. In DNA form, the CDR3 reads TGTGCCAGCAGCTTTGTAAAGGCAGGGTTCAATGAGCAGTTCTTC. It encodes CASSFVKAGFNEQFF.

This clone was detected only once. The chain carries TRBV9 and TRBJ2-1; D is uncertain. V was pared by 0 bases and J by 2 bases, with 9 bases between. This CDR3 is built from 15 residues. Germline CDR1 and CDR2: SGDLS and YYNGEE. The CDR3 sequence is CASSVDLGTYNEQFF. The CDR3 coding sequence is TGTGCCAGCAGCGTAGACCTAGGGACCTACAATGAGCAGTTCTTC.

The chain is built from TRBV30 and TRBJ2-7, with D tentatively TRBD2 (6 bases). The germline CDR1 and CDR2 sequences are GTSNPN and SVGIG (reference sequence). The CDR3 is 15 residues long. V gave up 3 bases and J gave up 7 bases, with 22 bases separating them. The CDR3 protein is CAWSAPGLSRGEQYF. In nucleotides, the CDR3 is TGTGCCTGGAGCGCACCGGGACTCTCGCGCGGGGAGCAGTACTTC. Looking up the rest from reference TRBV30 and TRBJ2-7 gives the full variable domain: SQTIHQWPATLVQPVGSPLSLECTVEGTSNPNLYWYRQAAGRGLQLLFYSVGIGQISSEVPQNLSASRPQDRQFILSSKKLLLSDSGFYLCAWSAPGLSRGEQYFGPGTRLTVT.

The genes are TRBV30 and TRBJ1-5; D is perhaps TRBD1 (5 bases). CDR1 and CDR2 from the germline V gene are GTSNPN and SVGIG (reference sequence). The V end lost 3 bases, the J end lost 5 bases, and 20 bases lay between the germline ends. The CDR3 extends over 16 amino acids. CDR3 in DNA: TGTGCCTGGAGCCGCGGGGGGGTAGGATGGGATCAGCCCCAGCATTTT. Its protein is CAWSRGGVGWDQPQHF.

V usage is TRBV5-1 and J usage is TRBJ2-1, with TRBD2 identical over 11 bases. Germline V lookup: CDR1 SGHRS, CDR2 YFSETQ. V gave up 4 bases and J gave up 6 bases; unmatched junction bases: 12. CDR3 length: 17 residues. The CDR3 loop reads CASSTNLAGGFLNEQFF. The CDR3 region has the DNA TGCGCCAGCAGCACCAACCTAGCGGGAGGTTTCCTCAATGAGCAGTTCTTC.

This clone was picked up one time. The chain employs TRBV29-1 and TRBJ1-1; D remains ambiguous. CDR3 length equals 13 residues. CDR1 is SQVTM, CDR2 ANQGSEA, per germline. The V gene lost 3 bases and the J gene lost 0 bases, with 8 bases spanning the gap. The CDR3 is CSVDGIMNTEAFF. The CDR3 DNA is TGCAGCGTTGATGGGATCATGAACACTGAAGCTTTCTTT.

This chain links TRBV7-5 with TRBJ2-3; TRBD2, as called in the table, went unchecked against the DNA. TRBV7-5 corresponds to a pseudogene. The CDR3 runs 15 residues. The CDR3 region has the DNA TGTGCCAGAAGCTTAGTCCCGGACCGGGAAGATACGCAGTATTTT. It yields the protein CARSLVPDREDTQYF.

The V and J genes are TRBV10-3 and TRBJ2-1; 9 positions match TRBD1. This CDR3 is 17 amino acids long. Germline assignment: CDR1 ENHRY and CDR2 SYGVKD. V lost 7 bases and J lost 5; bases outside the gene matches: 15. The CDR3: CAIIWDRDNFGDNEQFF. DNA of the CDR3: TGTGCCATCATCTGGGACAGGGACAACTTCGGGGACAATGAGCAGTTCTTC.

The CDR3 coding sequence is TGCGCCAGTCGGGAGAAGACTGAAGCTTTCTTT. Translation gives CASREKTEAFF. The genes are TRBV10-2 and TRBJ1-1, with no clear D. Germline assignment: CDR1 WSHSY and CDR2 SAAADI. With 9 bases removed from V and 5 bases from J, the gap between germline ends came to 10 bases. The CDR3 is 11 residues long.

Points on this clone: The sample contains more than one DNA sequence encoding this CDR3. The chain uses TRBV9 and TRBJ1-4; weak D call: TRBD1 (5 bases). The CDR3 sequence is 14 residues long. The V gene's germline CDR1 is SGDLS and CDR2 YYNGEE. V shed 4 bases and J shed 2 bases, with 9 bases lying between them. CDR3 nucleotide sequence: TGTGCCAGCAGCCCCTCAGGGACTAATGAAAAACTGTTTTTT. Amino acid sequence: CASSPSGTNEKLFF.

The V gene is TRBV15, the J gene TRBJ2-1; possibly TRBD2 for D (6 bases). The CDR3 contains 17 residues. V was pared by 5 bases and J by 0 bases, with 17 bases between. Germline loops: CDR1 LNHNV, CDR2 YYDKDF (reference sequence). The CDR3 region has the DNA TGTGCCACCAGCCCCGGGGGTTTAGCGTTCTCCTACAATGAGCAGTTCTTC. Translating gives CATSPGGLAFSYNEQFF.

As concerns this clone: Other DNA sequences in the sample encode the same CDR3. The V and J genes are TRBV9 and TRBJ2-7; D perhaps matches TRBD2 (5 bases). Germline loops: CDR1 SGDLS, CDR2 YYNGEE. The CDR3 sequence is 14 residues long. Trimming shortened V by 2 bases and J by 4 bases, and 13 bases separated the two germline ends. This CDR3 reads CASSVGGQAYEQYF. In nucleotides, the CDR3 is TGTGCCAGCAGCGTTGGAGGCCAAGCTTACGAGCAGTACTTC.

The rearrangement uses TRBV5-6 and TRBJ2-2; D gene ambiguous. CDR3 length: 13 residues. The germline V gene encodes CDR1 SGHDT and CDR2 YYEEEE. V lost 7 bases to trimming and J lost 4 bases, with 11 bases between them. The CDR3 spells CASGDWTTGELFF. Here the CDR3 DNA reads TGTGCCAGCGGTGATTGGACCACCGGGGAGCTGTTTTTT.

CDR3 sequence (DNA): TGTGCCAGTAGTATTGGCACAGATACGCAGTATTTT. Translation: CASSIGTDTQYF. V usage is TRBV19 and J usage is TRBJ2-3; D is undetermined. The CDR3 has 12 amino acids. Trimming removed 3 bases at V and 1 base at J, with 2 bases between. Germline loops: CDR1 LNHDA, CDR2 SQIVND (reference sequence).

This clone was counted only a few times. At one end the junction does not follow the germline gene, possibly because of a read error. The chain combines TRBV18 with TRBJ1-2, with D tentatively TRBD1 (5 bases). This CDR3 is built from 13 residues. CDR1 is KGHSH and CDR2 is LQKENI in the germline V gene. In DNA form, the CDR3 reads TGTGCCAGCTCACCACCGGGCCAGGGAAGTCGGTCCTTC. It is translated as CASSPPGQGSRSF.

This chain links TRBV6-5 with TRBJ1-5, with D possibly matching TRBD1 (6 bases). CDR1 and CDR2 (germline): MNHEY, SVGAGI. Deletions cut 5 bases from V and 4 bases from J, with 9 bases between. This CDR3 region has 13 residues. In nucleotides, the CDR3 is TGTGCCAGCAGTGCACAGGGTAATCAGCCCCAGCATTTT. It yields the protein CASSAQGNQPQHF.

This clone was detected only a few times. The chain employs TRBV9 and TRBJ2-6; no definite D call. The V end lost 2 bases, the J end lost 2 bases, and 8 bases lay between the germline ends. Germline CDR1 reads SGDLS; CDR2 reads YYNGEE. This CDR3 is 15 amino acids long. DNA for the CDR3: TGTGCCAGCAGCGTTGCCAACCCTGGGGCCAACGTCCTGACTTTC. Translating gives CASSVANPGANVLTF.

The J gene is TRBJ2-7, the V gene TRBV6-5; 7 positions agree with TRBD1. The CDR3 consists of 14 residues. Germline loops: CDR1 MNHEY, CDR2 SVGAGI. With V trimmed by 2 bases and J by 2 bases, 3 bases remained unmatched. CDR3 nucleotides: TGTGCCAGCAGTTACGTCCAGGGGGCCTACGAGCAGTACGTC. Its translation is CASSYVQGAYEQYV.

This clone came up once. The rearrangement joins TRBV9 to TRBJ1-1, with D possibly being TRBD1 (6 bases). The germline gives CDR1 SGDLS, CDR2 YYNGEE. Deletions cut 4 bases from V and 3 bases from J, with 10 bases between. CDR3 length: 13 amino acids. The CDR3 loop is CASSLEGDTEAFF. The CDR3, as DNA: TGTGCCAGCAGCCTGGAGGGGGACACTGAAGCTTTCTTT.

The CDR3: CASSPRGIGPQETQYF. The CDR3, as DNA: TGTGCCAGCTCCCCTCGGGGGATTGGGCCACAAGAGACCCAGTACTTC. The chain recombines TRBV18 with TRBJ2-5; the D gene is possibly TRBD2 (6 bases). Germline-derived CDR1 and CDR2 are KGHSH and LQKENI. Deletions cut 6 bases from V and 2 bases from J, with 19 bases between. The CDR3 length is 16 residues.

The V and J genes are TRBV7-8 and TRBJ2-3; D is undetermined. The CDR3 consists of 14 residues. Trimming took off 4 bases at V and 6 bases at J, with 14 bases between the two ends. Germline assignment: CDR1 SGHVS and CDR2 FQNEAQ. CDR3 amino acids: CASSWSPLSDTQYF. CDR3 nucleotides: TGTGCCAGCAGCTGGAGCCCACTTAGCGATACGCAGTATTTT.